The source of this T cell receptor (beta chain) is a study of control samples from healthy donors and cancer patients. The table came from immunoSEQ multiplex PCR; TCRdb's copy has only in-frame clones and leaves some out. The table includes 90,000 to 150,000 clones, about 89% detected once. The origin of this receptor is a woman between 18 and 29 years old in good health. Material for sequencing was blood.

The CDR3 DNA reads TGTGCCAGCATTTCGGGCGGGACTCACTACGAGCAGTACTTC. Its protein product is CASISGGTHYEQYF. The chain carries TRBV28 and TRBJ2-7, with a tentative D call TRBD2 (6 bases). Germline V lookup: CDR1 MDHEN, CDR2 SYDVKM. This CDR3 has 14 residues. The V end lost 7 bases, the J end lost 3 bases, and 16 bases lay between the germline ends.